Only a few counts were recorded for the clone carrying this T cell receptor (beta chain). The data are from a study of identical twins. TCRdb passed the 5' RACE reads through MiXCR, listing each CDR3 protein once. The sample lists 460,000 or so distinct CDR3 sequences; 12% to 15% were seen once. The CDR3 contains 9 residues. The germline CDR1 and CDR2 sequences are DFQATT and SNEGSKA (reference sequence). V was clipped by 5 bases and J by 9 bases, with 5 bases between them. Separately, the same data were catalogued under a study of yellow fever vaccine responses in identical twins.

This chain links TRBV20-1 with TRBJ2-4, with no clear D. Specimen: CD4+ T cells sorted from blood. The sequence derives from a woman aged 18-29 years in good health. The CDR3 DNA follows: TGCAGTGCTGGCTCCATTCAGTACTTC. Its translation: CSAGSIQYF.